This paragraph reports one TCR beta chain. This specimen comes from a study of blood T cell repertoires in COVID-19. Background on the study: Whether acute or convalescent, the COVID-19 samples came from the United States, Italy and Spain. Sources were T cells, B-cell-depleted T cells, or PBMCs; the material itself was cDNA or gDNA.

V was trimmed by 3 bases and J by 4 bases, leaving 12 bases between them. CDR1 is LGHNT and CDR2 is FRNRAP in the germline V gene. The CDR3 is made up of 14 amino acids. Under the authors' procedure: From reference gene primer amplification, estimates of nucleated cell counts were derived. Profiling relied on immunoSEQ multiplex PCR, and the TCRdb table lists in-frame clones only, not all of them. That table furnishes V, J and clone size, whereas the DNA furnished D and trimming. The sample has roughly 71,000 clones; approximately 87% are singletons. This TCR came from a woman older than 75 with acute or convalescent COVID-19. The chain employs TRBV12-5 and TRBJ1-1, with D possibly matching TRBD1 (6 bases). Input material: peripheral blood. The CDR3 coding sequence is TGTGCTAGTGGTTTACAGGGAACGGGCACTGAAGCTTTCTTT. The encoded protein is CASGLQGTGTEAFF. Variable domain in full (rest from reference TRBV12-5 and TRBJ1-1): DARVTQTPRHKVTEMGQEVTMRCQPILGHNTVFWYRQTMMQGLELLAYFRNRAPLDDSGMPKDRFSAEMPDATLATLKIQPSEPRDSAVYFCASGLQGTGTEAFFGQGTRLTVV.